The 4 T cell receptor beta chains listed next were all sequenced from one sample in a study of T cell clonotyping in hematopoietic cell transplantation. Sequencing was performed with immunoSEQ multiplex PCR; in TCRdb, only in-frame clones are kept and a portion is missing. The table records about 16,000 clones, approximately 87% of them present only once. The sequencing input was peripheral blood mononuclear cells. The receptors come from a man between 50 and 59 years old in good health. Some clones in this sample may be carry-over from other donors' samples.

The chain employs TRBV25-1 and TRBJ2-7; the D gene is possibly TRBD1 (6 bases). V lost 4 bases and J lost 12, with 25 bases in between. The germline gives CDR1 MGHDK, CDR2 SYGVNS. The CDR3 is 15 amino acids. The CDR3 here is CASSGAWGRGRFSYF. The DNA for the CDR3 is TGTGCCAGCAGTGGGGCATGGGGCAGGGGAAGGTTTTCGTACTTC.

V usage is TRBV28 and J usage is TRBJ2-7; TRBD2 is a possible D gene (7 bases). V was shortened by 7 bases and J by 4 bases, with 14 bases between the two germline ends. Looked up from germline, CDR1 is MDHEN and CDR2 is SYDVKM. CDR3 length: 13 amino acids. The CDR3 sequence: CASTVRGGYEQYF. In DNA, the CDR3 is TGTGCCAGCACGGTTAGGGGGGGTTACGAGCAGTACTTC. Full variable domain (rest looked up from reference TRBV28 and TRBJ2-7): DVKVTQSSRYLVKRTGEKVFLECVQDMDHENMFWYRQDPGLGLRLIYFSYDVKMKEKGDIPEGYSVSREKKERFSLILESASTNQTSMYLCASTVRGGYEQYFGPGTRLTVT.

This chain's CDR3 is CASSFNYGYTF. CDR3 DNA sequence: TGTGCCAGCAGCTTTAACTATGGCTACACCTTC. The gene calls are TRBV11-2 and TRBJ1-2; D is undetermined. Between the trimmed V and J ends, which lost 3 bases and 1 base, there was a span of 0 bases. Germline CDR1 is SGHAT and CDR2 is FQNNGV. This CDR3 has 11 residues.

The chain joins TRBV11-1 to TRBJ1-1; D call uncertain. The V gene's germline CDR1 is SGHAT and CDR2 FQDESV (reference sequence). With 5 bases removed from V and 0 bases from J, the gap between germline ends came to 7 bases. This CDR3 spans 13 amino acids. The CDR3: CASSLEMNTEAFF. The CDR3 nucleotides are TGTGCCAGCAGCCTGGAGATGAACACTGAAGCTTTCTTT.